These T cell receptor beta chains were read from a single sample in a study of blood T cells in healthy people across ages. One entry per CDR3 protein results from TCRdb running MiXCR on the 5' RACE reads. The table has some 1.6 million distinct CDR3 sequences, 34% seen once. Source material: blood. The receptors come from a woman in her twenties or thirties in good health. The CDR3 runs from the conserved cysteine through the conserved F or W. The order of the fields is clone size, J gene, V gene, D gene, CDR3 DNA, CDR3 protein. D genes are given only for firm matches. Rows may omit the clone size; those that give it use once, few, many or a size class.

>NA|TRBJ2-3|TRBV6-2/TRBV6-3|TRBD2
TGTGCCAGCAGTTACCGGGCTCCAGCGGGGCCCACAGATACGCAGTATTTT
CASSYRAPAGPTDTQYF
>many|TRBJ2-1|TRBV20-1|TRBD2
TGCAGTGTCGGGGCTAGCGGGAGGTCCTACAATGAGCAGTTCTTC
CSVGASGRSYNEQFF
>many|TRBJ2-1|TRBV7-8|NA
TGTGCCAGCTCTCGCGGACTCGACAATGAGCAGTTCTTC
CASSRGLDNEQFF
>NA|TRBJ2-7|TRBV5-1|TRBD1
TGCGCCAGCAATAATGGACAGGGCGCCTACGAGCAGTACTTC
CASNNGQGAYEQYF
>NA|TRBJ1-2|TRBV5-1|NA
TGCGCCAGCAGCTTGGCGACATATCCGGGACCGATAATTCTTCACTATGGCTACACCTTC
CASSLATYPGPIILHYGYTF
>many|TRBJ1-2|TRBV12-3/TRBV12-4|NA
TGTGCCAGTAACAGCAGAGAGCTTAACTATGGCTACACCTTC
CASNSRELNYGYTF
>NA|TRBJ2-7|TRBV4-1|NA
TGCGCCAGCAGCCAGGGTAGGAGGGGAGGCTACGAGCAGTACTTC
CASSQGRRGGYEQYF
>few|TRBJ2-3|TRBV6-6|TRBD1
TGTGCCAGCAGCCGTTGGGACAGGGAGTCAGATACGCAGTATTTT
CASSRWDRESDTQYF
>NA|TRBJ2-6|TRBV3-1|NA
TGTGCCAGCAGCCTTAGTGAGGGAGCTGGGGCCAACGTCCTGACTTTC
CASSLSEGAGANVLTF
>NA|TRBJ2-7|TRBV21-1|NA
TGTGCCAGCCCGATGGGGGGACTAGCGGGACGCGAGCAGTACTTC
CASPMGGLAGREQYF
>NA|TRBJ2-3|TRBV3-1|NA
TGTGCCAGCAACCAGGGGTGGAGGGGCACAGATACGCAGTATTTT
CASNQGWRGTDTQYF
>many|TRBJ1-1|TRBV12-3/TRBV12-4|TRBD1
TGTGCCAGCAGCCCAGATGGGACAGGGTTTATGAACACTGAAGCTTTCTTT
CASSPDGTGFMNTEAFF
>many|TRBJ2-1|TRBV4-2|NA
TGCGCCAGCAGCCAAGACAGGACTTCCTACAATGAGCAGTTCTTC
CASSQDRTSYNEQFF